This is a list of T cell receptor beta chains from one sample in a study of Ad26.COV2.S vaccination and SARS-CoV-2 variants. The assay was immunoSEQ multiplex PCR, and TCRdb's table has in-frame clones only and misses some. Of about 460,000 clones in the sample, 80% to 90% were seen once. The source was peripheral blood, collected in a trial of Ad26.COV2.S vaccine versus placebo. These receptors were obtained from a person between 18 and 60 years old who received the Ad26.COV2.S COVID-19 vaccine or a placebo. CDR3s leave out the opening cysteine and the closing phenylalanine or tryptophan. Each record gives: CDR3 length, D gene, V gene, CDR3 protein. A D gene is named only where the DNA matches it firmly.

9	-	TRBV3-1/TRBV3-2	ASSRGHEQF
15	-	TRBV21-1	ASSKWRCRSKFQPQH
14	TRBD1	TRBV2	ASSELRTGPNQPQH
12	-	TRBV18	ASSPFRDGGEAF
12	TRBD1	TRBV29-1	SVRPGQGVSEQY
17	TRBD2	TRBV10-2	ASSASKLGLAGVLSEQF
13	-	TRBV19	ASNPADLSYNEQF
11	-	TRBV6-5	ASNSGSGRGYT
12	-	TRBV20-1	SASYGYYNSPLH
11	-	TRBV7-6	ASSASTNQPQH
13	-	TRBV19	ASSQIGGTQETQY
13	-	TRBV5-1	ASSPRRPDTGELF
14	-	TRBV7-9	ASSKGFRGGKTEAF
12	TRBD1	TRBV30	ACGQGLAKNIQY
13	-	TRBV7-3	ASSLEHRSYNEQF
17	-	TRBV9	ASSHPPGVSIGPVDTQY
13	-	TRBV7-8	ASSFGNRGGNIQY
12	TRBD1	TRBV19	ASSTGQSNQPQH
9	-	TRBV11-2	ASSRRYEQY
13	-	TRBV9	ASSDRDGPGNTIY
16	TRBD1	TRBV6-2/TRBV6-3	ASSQSWAGGEINYGYT
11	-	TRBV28	ASIEGINQPQH
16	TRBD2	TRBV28	ASSLSSGRTRLENEQF
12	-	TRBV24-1	ATSDLVQVYGYT
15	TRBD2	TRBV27	ASRPAGLAANTGELF
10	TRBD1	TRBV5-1	ASSWGTDEQY
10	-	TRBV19	ASSIGNYEQY
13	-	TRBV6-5	ASSYRIPSSYEQY
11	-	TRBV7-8	ASSLGPGVGYT
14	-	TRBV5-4	ASSLVAGSSYNEQF
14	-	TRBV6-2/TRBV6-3	ASSWERTRSNQPQH
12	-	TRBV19	ASRLETASYEQY
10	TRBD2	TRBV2	ASKGLADTQY